This T cell receptor beta chain was observed in a study of blood T cell repertoires in COVID-19. Overall study: Samples taken during acute and convalescent COVID-19 were collected in the United States, Italy and Spain.

CDR1 is LNHDA and CDR2 is SQIVND in the germline V gene (reference sequence). CDR3 size: 13 residues. Trimming stripped 6 bases from V and 2 bases from J, with 10 bases between. The data were produced by immunoSEQ multiplex PCR, yet TCRdb's version contains in-frame clones alone and is incomplete. Of 400,000 or so clones listed, roughly 89% are singletons. Patients from Seattle were sampled longitudinally, starting during active infection. V usage is TRBV19 and J usage is TRBJ1-1; D unclear. Input material: peripheral blood. This receptor was identified in a young man with COVID-19, enrolled during active disease. Here the CDR3 reads CASSPTHNTEAFF. CDR3 sequence (DNA): TGTGCCAGTAGCCCAACTCATAACACTGAAGCTTTCTTT.